The text below deals with one TCR beta chain. Its antigen is currently unknown. The data were taken from a study of OX40 agonist ivuxolimab in advanced cancers. Turning to the study itself: In this trial design, patients received ivuxolimab intravenously at 0.01 to 10 mg/kg every 2 weeks.

TCRdb's table, derived via immunoSEQ multiplex PCR, lists solely in-frame clones and lacks some. The sample holds about 50,000 clones; over 85% are singletons and the top ten take 6% to 7%. With baseline, cycle 4 day 1, and cycle 7 day 1 as timepoints, blood was sampled. General study results and limits: Researchers report that CD8+ T cells had, on average, more expanded clones than CD4+. Certain nonresponding patients likewise had low normalized T-cell clonal expansion.

The material was CD4+ or CD8+ T cells sorted from blood, obtained in a trial of the OX40 agonist ivuxolimab. The receptor comes from an adult with an advanced solid tumor such as melanoma, head and neck, liver or kidney cancer.

The CDR3 protein is CASMTRDEQFF. As DNA, the CDR3 is TGTGCCAGCATGACGCGAGATGAGCAGTTCTTC. The chain uses TRBV2 and TRBJ2-1; no clear D. This CDR3 contains 11 residues. V was trimmed by 7 bases and J by 8 bases, leaving 9 bases between them. CDR1 and CDR2 from the germline V gene are SNHLY and FYNNEI.